One TCR beta chain is described in this entry. V lost 3 bases, J lost 6 bases, and 3 bases stayed unmatched. Germline V gene lookup returns CDR1 ENHRY and CDR2 SYGVKD. This CDR3 spans 14 amino acids. In the original analysis: Reference gene primer amplification yielded estimated nucleated cell counts. Clones were read by immunoSEQ multiplex PCR, and TCRdb kept only the in-frame ones, dropping some. The V and J calls and clone size were taken over from that table, and D and trimming were inferred from the DNA. Altogether fewer than 30,000 clones are present, roughly 90% being singletons, with the ten largest covering roughly 16%. These data belong to a study of blood T cell repertoires in COVID-19.

Sequencing used peripheral blood. The TCR comes from a human donor with active COVID-19. The donor label of this sample is uncertain. The chain links TRBV10-3 to TRBJ2-2, with TRBD1 matching over 8 bases. For the CDR3, the DNA is TGTGCCATCAGTGAAGTACAGGGGGCCGGGGAGCTGTTTTTT. As protein: CAISEVQGAGELFF.